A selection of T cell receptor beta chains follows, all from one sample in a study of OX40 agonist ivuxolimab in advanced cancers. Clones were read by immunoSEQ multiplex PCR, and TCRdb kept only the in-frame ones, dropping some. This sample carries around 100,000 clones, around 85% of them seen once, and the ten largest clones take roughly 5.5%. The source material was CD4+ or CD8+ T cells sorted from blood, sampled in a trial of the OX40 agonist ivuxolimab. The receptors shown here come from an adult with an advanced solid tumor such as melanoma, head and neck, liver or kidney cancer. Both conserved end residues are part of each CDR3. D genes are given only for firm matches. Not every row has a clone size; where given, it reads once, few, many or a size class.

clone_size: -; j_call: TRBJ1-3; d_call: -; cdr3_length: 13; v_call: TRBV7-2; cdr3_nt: TGTGCCAGCAGCCCCGGGACACAAAACACCATATATTTT; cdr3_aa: CASSPGTQNTIYF
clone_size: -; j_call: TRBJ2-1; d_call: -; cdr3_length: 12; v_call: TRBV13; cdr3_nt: TGTGCCAGCAGCTCAAAGGATGGTGAGCAGTTCTTC; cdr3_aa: CASSSKDGEQFF
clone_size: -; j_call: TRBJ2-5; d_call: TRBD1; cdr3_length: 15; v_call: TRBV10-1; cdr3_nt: TGCGCCAGCAGTGAGGGGGACAGGGGCGAGGAGACCCAGTACTTC; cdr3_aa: CASSEGDRGEETQYF
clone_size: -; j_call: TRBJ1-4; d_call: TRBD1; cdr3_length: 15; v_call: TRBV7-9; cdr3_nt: TGTGCCAGCAGCAGGGACAGGGCGACTAATGAAAAACTGTTTTTT; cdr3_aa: CASSRDRATNEKLFF
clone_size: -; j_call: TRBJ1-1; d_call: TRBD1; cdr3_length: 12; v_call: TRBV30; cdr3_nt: TGTGCCGGGACAGGCTGGGACACTGAAGCTTTCTTT; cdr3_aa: CAGTGWDTEAFF
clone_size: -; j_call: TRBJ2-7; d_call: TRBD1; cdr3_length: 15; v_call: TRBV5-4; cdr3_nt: TGTGCCAGCAGCTCTTACAGGGGCAATACCTACGAGCAGTACTTC; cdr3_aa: CASSSYRGNTYEQYF
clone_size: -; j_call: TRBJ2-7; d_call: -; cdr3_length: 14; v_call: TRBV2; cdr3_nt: TGTGCCAGCAGTTACAGCGGACCCGGGGGCGAGCAGTACTTC; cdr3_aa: CASSYSGPGGEQYF
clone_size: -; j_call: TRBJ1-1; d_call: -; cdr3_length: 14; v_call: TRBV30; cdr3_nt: TGTGCCTGGAGTGCGTACAGTCAGAACACTGAAGCTTTCTTT; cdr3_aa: CAWSAYSQNTEAFF
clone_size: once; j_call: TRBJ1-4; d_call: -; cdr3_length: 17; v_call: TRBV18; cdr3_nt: TGTGCCAGCGCAGACAAGGACGGGAAGGCAACTAATGAAAAACTGTTTTTT; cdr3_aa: CASADKDGKATNEKLFF
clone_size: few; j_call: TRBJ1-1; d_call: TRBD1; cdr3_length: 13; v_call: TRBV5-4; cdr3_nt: TGTGCCAGCAGCTCCACCGACAGGGTAGAAGCTTTCTTT; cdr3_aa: CASSSTDRVEAFF
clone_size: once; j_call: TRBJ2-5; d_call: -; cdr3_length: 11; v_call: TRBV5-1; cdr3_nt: TGCGCCAGCAGCTTGGAGGAGACCCAGTACTTC; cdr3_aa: CASSLEETQYF
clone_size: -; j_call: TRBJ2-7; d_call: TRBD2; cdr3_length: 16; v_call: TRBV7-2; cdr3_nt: TGTGCCAGCAATCCAGCGGGAGGTATTCCCGCCTACGAGCAGTACTTC; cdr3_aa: CASNPAGGIPAYEQYF
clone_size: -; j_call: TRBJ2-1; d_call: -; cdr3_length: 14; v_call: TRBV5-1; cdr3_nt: TGCGCCAGCAGCTTGGTCGGACAGATCAATGAGCAGTTCTTC; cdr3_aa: CASSLVGQINEQFF
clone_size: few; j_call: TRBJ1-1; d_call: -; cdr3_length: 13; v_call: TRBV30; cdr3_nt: TGTGCCTGGAGTCGCAGTCCCAACACTGAAGCTTTCTTT; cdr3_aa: CAWSRSPNTEAFF
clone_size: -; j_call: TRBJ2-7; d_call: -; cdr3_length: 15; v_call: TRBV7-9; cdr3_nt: TGTGCCAGCAGCCCAAGACAGAACCCAACCTACGAGCAGTACTTC; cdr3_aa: CASSPRQNPTYEQYF
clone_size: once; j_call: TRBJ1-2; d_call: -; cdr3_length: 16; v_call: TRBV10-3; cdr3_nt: TGTGCCATCAGTGAGTTACAGGGTGTGACTAACTATGGCTACACCTTC; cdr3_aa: CAISELQGVTNYGYTF
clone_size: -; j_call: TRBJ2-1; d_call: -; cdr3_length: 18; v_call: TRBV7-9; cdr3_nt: TGTGCCAGCAGCTTAGGGTTCGGCCTGACAGGAGTTTACAATGAGCAGTTCTTC; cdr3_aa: CASSLGFGLTGVYNEQFF
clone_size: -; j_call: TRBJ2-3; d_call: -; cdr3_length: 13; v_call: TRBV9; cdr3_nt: TGTGCCAGCAGCGCTGGAGGCACAGATACGCAGTATTTT; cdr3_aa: CASSAGGTDTQYF
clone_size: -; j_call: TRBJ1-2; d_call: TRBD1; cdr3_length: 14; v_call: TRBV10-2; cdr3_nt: TGCGCCAGCAGTGACGAACGGGACAGCCGGGGCTACACCTTC; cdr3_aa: CASSDERDSRGYTF
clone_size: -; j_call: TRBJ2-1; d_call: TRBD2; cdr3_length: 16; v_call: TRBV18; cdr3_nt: TGTGCCAGCTCTCCTATTCTAGCGGACCTTTACAATGAGCAGTTCTTC; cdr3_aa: CASSPILADLYNEQFF
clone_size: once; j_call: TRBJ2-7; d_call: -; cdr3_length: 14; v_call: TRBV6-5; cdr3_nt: TGTGCCAGCAGTTACTCGAATCTACACGCCGAGCAGTACTTC; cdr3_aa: CASSYSNLHAEQYF
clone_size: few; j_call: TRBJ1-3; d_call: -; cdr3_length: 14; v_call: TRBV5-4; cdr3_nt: TGTGCCAGCAGCTTGGCAGGGGCGCTAAACACCATATATTTT; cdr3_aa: CASSLAGALNTIYF
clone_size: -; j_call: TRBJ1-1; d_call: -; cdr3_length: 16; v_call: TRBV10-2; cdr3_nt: TGCGCCAGCATTTCCTTGGCAGGTACGGTGAACACTGAAGCTTTCTTT; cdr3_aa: CASISLAGTVNTEAFF
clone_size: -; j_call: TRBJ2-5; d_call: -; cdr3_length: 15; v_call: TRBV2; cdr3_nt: TGTGCCAGCAGTGAGGGGGAGAGGGTTGAAGAGACCCAGTACTTC; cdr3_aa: CASSEGERVEETQYF
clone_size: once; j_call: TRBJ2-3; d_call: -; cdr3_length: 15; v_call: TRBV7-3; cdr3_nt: TGTGCCAGCAGCTTATCTACAATTTACACAGATACGCAGTATTTT; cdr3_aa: CASSLSTIYTDTQYF